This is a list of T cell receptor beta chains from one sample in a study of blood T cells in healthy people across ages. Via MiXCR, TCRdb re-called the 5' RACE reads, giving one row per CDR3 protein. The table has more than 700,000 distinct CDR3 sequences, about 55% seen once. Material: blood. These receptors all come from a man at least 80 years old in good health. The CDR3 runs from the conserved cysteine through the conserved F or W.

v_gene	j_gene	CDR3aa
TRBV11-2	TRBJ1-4	CASSVLLTNEKLFF
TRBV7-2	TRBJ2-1	CASRTLAGGYNEQFF
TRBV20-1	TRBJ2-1	CSARKSSGRVSINEQFF
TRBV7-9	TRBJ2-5	CASTSGTYEETQYF
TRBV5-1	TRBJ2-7	CASSLQLRGPREQYF
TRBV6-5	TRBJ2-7	CASSYVDKGYEQYF
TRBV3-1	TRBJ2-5	CASSPYAGETQYF
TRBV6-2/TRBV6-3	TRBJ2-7	CASSYSTWRGGHEQYF
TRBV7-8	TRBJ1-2	CASSPTTGEWGGYTF
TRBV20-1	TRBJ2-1	CSADEGGRPYNEQFF
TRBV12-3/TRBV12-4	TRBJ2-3	CASSPPSERYAYF
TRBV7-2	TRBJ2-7	CASSLAGAGHVYNEQYF
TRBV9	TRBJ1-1	CASSVDGGNTEAFF
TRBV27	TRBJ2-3	CASSKSRGTDTQYF
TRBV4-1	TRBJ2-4	CASSQVDRGDIQYF
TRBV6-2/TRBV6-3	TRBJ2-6	CASSYRLLAGGSGANVLTF
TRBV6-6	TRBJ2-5	CASSGGRGTQYF
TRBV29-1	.	CSVRGSSYNEQYF
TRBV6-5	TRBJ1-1	CASVTRGNTEAFF
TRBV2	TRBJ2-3	CASSEGSGSTDTQYF